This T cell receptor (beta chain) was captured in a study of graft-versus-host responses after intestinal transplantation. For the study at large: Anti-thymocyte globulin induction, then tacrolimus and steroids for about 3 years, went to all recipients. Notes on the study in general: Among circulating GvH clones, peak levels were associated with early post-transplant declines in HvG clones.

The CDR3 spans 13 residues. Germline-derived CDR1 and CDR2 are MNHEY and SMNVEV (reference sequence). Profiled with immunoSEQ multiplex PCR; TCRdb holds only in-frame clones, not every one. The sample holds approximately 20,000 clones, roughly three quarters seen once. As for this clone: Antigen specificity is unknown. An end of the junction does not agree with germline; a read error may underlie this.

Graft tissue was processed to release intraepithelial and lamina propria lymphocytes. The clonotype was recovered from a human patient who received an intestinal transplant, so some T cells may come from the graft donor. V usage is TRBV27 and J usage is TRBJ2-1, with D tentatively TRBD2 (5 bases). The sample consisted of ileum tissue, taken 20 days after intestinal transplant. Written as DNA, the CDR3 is TGTGCCGGCAGTTTTGGACTCAACAATGAGCAGTTCTTC. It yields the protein CAGSFGLNNEQFF.